This T cell receptor (beta chain) was identified in a study of blood T cell repertoires in COVID-19. Overall study: Acute and convalescent COVID-19 specimens originated in the United States, Italy and Spain. The analysed material was cDNA or gDNA that came from T cells, B-cell-depleted T cells, or PBMCs.

The CDR3 extends over 15 amino acids. V was trimmed by 5 bases and J by 3 bases, leaving 16 bases between them. Germline CDR1 reads SGHTA; CDR2 reads FQGNSA. Authors' methods: Amplified reference gene primers provided the basis for estimating nucleated cell counts. Method: immunoSEQ multiplex PCR; TCRdb's copy keeps in-frame clones and lacks some. V and J calls and clone size are copied from that table; D and trimming were computed from the DNA. The table lists around 180,000 clones, roughly 80% of them singletons. This receptor was taken from a woman under 40 with acute or convalescent COVID-19. The sequencing sample was made of peripheral blood. V usage is TRBV7-2 and J usage is TRBJ1-1; no clear D gene. The CDR3, as DNA: TGTGCCAGCAGCCCCGTCCTGACATCCGACACTGAAGCTTTCTTT. Its translation is CASSPVLTSDTEAFF.